The next 14 T cell receptor beta chains were all read from a single sample in a study of T cell responses to AZD1222 COVID-19 vaccine. Generated by immunoSEQ multiplex PCR, the TCRdb table keeps only in-frame clones and is missing some. The repertoire consists of under 150,000 clones, with about 93% occurring once and the leading ten covering approximately 5%. Sequences were derived from peripheral blood, sampled on day 0 of AZD1222 vaccination. The receptors were gathered from an adult in good health.

This rearrangement joins TRBV19 to TRBJ2-1; D is unresolved. Germline assignment: CDR1 LNHDA and CDR2 SQIVND (reference sequence). The CDR3 extends over 10 amino acids. The V gene lost 4 bases and the J gene lost 8 bases, with 3 bases spanning the gap. This CDR3 is CASSRDEQFF. CDR3 DNA: TGTGCCAGTAGTAGAGATGAGCAGTTCTTC.

This clone was seen only once. The CDR3 nucleotides read TGTGCCAGCGGGCGGGTCGGCGAGCAGTACTTC. It is translated as CASGRVGEQYF. The chain carries TRBV6-5 and TRBJ2-7; a possible D gene is TRBD2 (5 bases). V lost 8 bases to trimming and J lost 6 bases, with 11 bases between them. CDR3 length: 11 residues. Germline V gene data show CDR1 as MNHEY and CDR2 as SVGAGI.

The rearrangement links TRBV6-2 or TRBV6-3 to TRBJ2-3, with D perhaps TRBD1 (6 bases). V was shortened by 6 bases and J by 2 bases, with 15 bases between the two germline ends. The germline V gene encodes CDR1 MNHEY and CDR2 SVGEGT. The CDR3 contains 15 residues. The CDR3 sequence is CASSLPGAHTDTQYF. CDR3 DNA: TGTGCCAGCAGCCTTCCAGGGGCCCACACAGATACGCAGTATTTT.

This clone was seen only once. The rearrangement links TRBV10-2 to TRBJ2-7; D is unclear. Deletions cut 6 bases from V and 11 bases from J, with 20 bases between. The CDR3 is 13 amino acids. Germline V CDR1 and CDR2: WSHSY, SAAADI. The CDR3 sequence: CASSEPQLGSEYF. In nucleotides, the CDR3 is TGCGCCAGCAGCGAACCCCAATTGGGTAGTGAGTACTTC.

This chain links TRBV2 with TRBJ2-1, with TRBD2 matching 7 bases. J was trimmed by 0 bases and V by 2 bases; bases with no gene match: 4. The CDR3 runs 16 residues. CDR1 SNHLY and CDR2 FYNNEI come from the germline V gene. CDR3 residues: CASSEYRDYSYNEQFF. The CDR3 nucleotides are TGTGCCAGCAGTGAATATCGGGACTACTCCTACAATGAGCAGTTCTTC.

V gene TRBV5-1 combines with J gene TRBJ1-1, with D unresolved. V shed 0 bases and J shed 1 base, with 4 bases lying between them. The CDR3 covers 13 residues. Germline V CDR1 and CDR2: SGHRS, YFSETQ. In nucleotides, the CDR3 is TGCGCCAGCAGCTTGGACAGGAACACTGAAGCTTTCTTT. Translated: CASSLDRNTEAFF.

The chain carries TRBV27 and TRBJ2-1, with 8 bases that match TRBD2. V lost 6 bases to trimming and J lost 3 bases; unmatched junction nucleotides: 4. Germline V gene lookup returns CDR1 MNHEY and CDR2 SMNVEV (reference sequence). The CDR3 totals 14 residues. CDR3 nucleotide sequence: TGTGCCAGCAGACAACTAGCGGTCTACAATGAGCAGTTCTTC. Translating it yields CASRQLAVYNEQFF.

This clone is a singleton in its sample. The chain employs TRBV12-5 and TRBJ2-2, with 13 positions matching TRBD2. V lost 4 bases to trimming and J lost 2 bases; unmatched junction nucleotides: 13. Germline loops: CDR1 LGHNT, CDR2 FRNRAP. The CDR3 consists of 20 residues. In DNA form, the CDR3 reads TGTGCTAGTGGTTCGATTGCCGTCACTAGCGGGAGGGCCAACACCGGGGAGCTGTTTTTT. It specifies CASGSIAVTSGRANTGELFF.

This chain uses TRBV18 with TRBJ2-7; 10 bases line up with TRBD1. The J segment lost 2 bases and the V segment lost 6 bases, leaving 4 bases of the junction unmatched. The CDR3 contains 14 residues. CDR1 KGHSH and CDR2 LQKENI come from the germline V gene. The CDR3 DNA follows: TGTGCCAGCTCGGCCGGACAGGGGGCCTACGAGCAGTACTTC. This codes for CASSAGQGAYEQYF.

The chain couples TRBV18 to TRBJ1-1; D might be TRBD1 (5 bases). Trimming removed 3 bases from V and 1 base from J, with 9 bases in between. The CDR3 is 14 amino acids. Germline CDR1 reads KGHSH; CDR2 reads LQKENI. The DNA for the CDR3 is TGTGCCAGCTCACCCCTGGGGCCGAACACTGAAGCTTTCTTT. It codes for CASSPLGPNTEAFF.

This chain links TRBV21-1 with TRBJ2-3; TRBD2, the table's D call, lacks a check against the DNA. TRBV21-1 is a known pseudogene. The CDR3 consists of 17 residues. The CDR3 loop reads CASSKGTSGGRWDTQYF. In nucleotides, the CDR3 is TGTGCCAGCAGCAAAGGGACTAGCGGGGGGCGGTGGGATACGCAGTATTTT.

J is TRBJ1-5 and V is TRBV18, with TRBD1 as a possible D gene (6 bases). The V gene's germline CDR1 is KGHSH and CDR2 LQKENI. There are 13 residues in the CDR3. V lost 5 bases to trimming and J lost 6 bases, with 11 bases between them. In nucleotides, the CDR3 is TGTGCCAGCTCAGGGGGCTTGAGTCAGCCCCAGCATTTT. This sequence encodes CASSGGLSQPQHF.

The CDR3 DNA follows: TGTGCCAGCACGGGAACAGGGGTGACGGGAAACACCATATATTTT. It yields the protein CASTGTGVTGNTIYF. The chain employs TRBV6-5 and TRBJ1-3; TRBD1 aligns across 7 bases. Germline CDR1 is MNHEY and CDR2 is SVGAGI. The CDR3 consists of 15 residues. V trimming: 7 bases; J trimming: 4 bases; junction bases outside the gene matches: 10.

The V gene is TRBV3-1 (or the pseudogene TRBV3-2), the J gene TRBJ1-2; 8 bases line up with TRBD1. Germline V lookup: CDR1 LGHDT, CDR2 YNNKEL (reference sequence). The CDR3 contains 13 residues. The V gene end was trimmed by 4 bases and the J gene end by 6 bases; junction bases not matched to a gene: 4. CDR3 bases: TGTGCCAGCAGCCCACAGGGGGTTGATGGCTACACCTTC. It encodes CASSPQGVDGYTF.